A single sample is the source of the 9 T cell receptor beta chains below, sequenced in a study of beta chain features in type 1 diabetes. The whole isolated RNA underwent reverse transcription, so sequencing captured expressed TCRB transcripts. Produced via immunoSEQ multiplex PCR; TCRdb's table is partial and in-frame only. The data contain some 900,000 clones, about a sixth of them singletons. The specimen was naive CD4+ T cells from blood. All receptors derive from a woman younger than 35 in good health.

V gene TRBV6-5 combines with J gene TRBJ2-1; TRBD1 agrees at 8 bases. Germline lookup yields CDR1 MNHEY and CDR2 SVGAGI. The CDR3 contains 16 residues. V was pared by 0 bases and J by 6 bases, with 7 bases of the junction left unmatched. CDR3 nucleotide sequence: TGTGCCAGCAGTTACTCGACAGGGGTCATTGTCAATGAGCAGTTCTTC. This encodes CASSYSTGVIVNEQFF.

This clone has only a few counts. The chain recombines TRBV7-2 with TRBJ2-1; no reliable D call. This CDR3 is 13 amino acids long. With 5 bases removed from V and 5 bases from J, the gap between germline ends came to 10 bases. The V gene's germline CDR1 is SGHTA and CDR2 FQGNSA. This CDR3 is CASSPPNNNEQFF. The CDR3 region has the DNA TGTGCCAGCAGCCCACCAAATAACAATGAGCAGTTCTTC.

This clone has just a few counts. The rearrangement links TRBV4-3 to TRBJ2-1; TRBD2 is a possible D gene (6 bases). Trimming shortened V by 0 bases and J by 2 bases, and 11 bases separated the two germline ends. Looked up from germline, CDR1 is LGHNA and CDR2 is YSLEER. The CDR3 length is 16 residues. The CDR3 DNA reads as TGCGCCAGCAGCCAAGATTTTACGGGGGCCTACAATGAGCAGTTCTTC. Translated: CASSQDFTGAYNEQFF.

The V call is TRBV25-1, the J call TRBJ1-2, with 10 bases fitting TRBD1. Looked up from germline, CDR1 is MGHDK and CDR2 is SYGVNS. J lost 5 bases, V lost 4 bases, and 16 bases had no gene match. This CDR3 contains 18 residues. This CDR3 reads CASSGPGQGRESSYGYTF. The CDR3 DNA sequence: TGTGCCAGCAGTGGACCGGGACAGGGGAGGGAGTCATCTTATGGCTACACCTTC.

Turning to this clone: The same CDR3 arises from other DNA sequences in this sample as well. The chain links TRBV7-9 to TRBJ2-7; 10 bases map to TRBD1. The ends lost 4 bases at V and 2 bases at J; junction bases unmatched: 2. Germline loops: CDR1 SEHNR, CDR2 FQNEAQ (reference sequence). CDR3 size: 14 residues. As DNA, the CDR3 is TGTGCCAGCAGCTCCGGACAGGGGGCCTACGAGCAGTACTTC. This translates into CASSSGQGAYEQYF.

The chain recombines TRBV7-2 with TRBJ2-1; maybe TRBD2 (6 bases). The CDR3 is made up of 15 amino acids. Per the germline V gene, CDR1 is SGHTA and CDR2 is FQGNSA. The germline V and J ends were trimmed by 2 bases and 3 bases, with 11 bases remaining between them. This chain's CDR3 is CASSLTGDDYNEQFF. The CDR3 DNA reads as TGTGCCAGCAGCTTAACGGGAGACGACTACAATGAGCAGTTCTTC. The whole variable domain, remainder taken from reference TRBV7-2 and TRBJ2-1, is GAGVSQSPSNKVTEKGKDVELRCDPISGHTALYWYRQSLGQGLEFLIYFQGNSAPDKSGLPSDRFSAERTGGSVSTLTIQRTQQEDSAVYLCASSLTGDDYNEQFFGPGTRLTVL.

This rearrangement joins TRBV2 to TRBJ2-7; TRBD1 matches at 9 bases. The CDR3 length is 16 residues. Trimming took 6 bases from V and 2 from J; bases not matched to a gene: 11. The germline CDR1 and CDR2 sequences are SNHLY and FYNNEI. CDR3 protein: CASSSTGGQGAYEQYF. The DNA of the CDR3 is TGTGCCAGCAGCTCAACAGGGGGACAGGGAGCCTACGAGCAGTACTTC.

The V and J genes are TRBV11-2 and TRBJ2-7, with a weak D call TRBD1 (5 bases). The CDR3 sequence is 17 residues long. V lost 1 base, J lost 2 bases, and 18 bases lay in between. Germline V gene sequence: CDR1 SGHAT, CDR2 FQNNGV. The CDR3 spells CASSLGFRRTKTYEQYF. The CDR3 region has the DNA TGTGCCAGCAGCTTAGGTTTTCGACGGACAAAGACCTACGAGCAGTACTTC.

Note on this clone: This CDR3 is also generated by other DNA sequences in the sample. V and J are TRBV7-2 and TRBJ2-1, with D unclear. The germline V gene encodes CDR1 SGHTA and CDR2 FQGNSA. The CDR3 is 13 residues long. Trimming took 1 base from V and 2 from J, leaving 3 bases between them. This CDR3 is CASSLVTYNEQFF. CDR3 DNA: TGTGCCAGCAGCTTAGTCACCTACAATGAGCAGTTCTTC.